This TCR beta chain was retrieved from a study of blood T cell repertoires in COVID-19. Everyone who took part was about 18 to 90 years old, and they came from about 25 US areas. Cohort allocation depended upon clinical history that participants reported. Donors in Cohort 3 counted as recovered after two negative PCRs, clearance, or symptom resolution. Repertoires were generated with immunoSEQ multiplex PCR, while TCRdb's copy carries only in-frame clones and drops some. The table lists hundreds of thousands of clones, around 89% of them singletons, with 1.2% in the top ten. With 0 bases clipped from V and 3 bases from J, the junction kept 4 bases outside the gene matches. CDR1 and CDR2 from the germline V gene are MGHRA and YSYEKL. This CDR3 is built from 15 residues.

The chain joins TRBV4-1 to TRBJ2-7; 8 positions match TRBD1. Source material: PBMCs or T cells enriched from blood (not recorded which). The receptor was derived from a man aged 30 to 39 who had recovered from COVID-19. This CDR3 is CASSQEQGGIYEQYF. DNA of the CDR3: TGCGCCAGCAGCCAAGAACAGGGGGGTATCTACGAGCAGTACTTC.